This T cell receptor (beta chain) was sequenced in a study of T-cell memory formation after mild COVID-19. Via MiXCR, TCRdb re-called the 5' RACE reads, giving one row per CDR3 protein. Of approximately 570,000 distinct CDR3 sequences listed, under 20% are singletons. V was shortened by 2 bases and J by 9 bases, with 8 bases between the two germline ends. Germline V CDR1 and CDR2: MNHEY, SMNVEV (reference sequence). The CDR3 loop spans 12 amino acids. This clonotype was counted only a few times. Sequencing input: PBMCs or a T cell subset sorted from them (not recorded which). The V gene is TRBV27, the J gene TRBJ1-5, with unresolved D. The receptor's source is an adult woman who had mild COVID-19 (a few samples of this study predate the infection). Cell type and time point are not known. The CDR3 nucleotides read TGTGCCAGCAGTTTAGGGAACGGGCCCCAGCATTTT. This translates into CASSLGNGPQHF.